Listed below are T cell receptor beta chains from one sample, sequenced in a study of shared clonotypes between healthy human individuals. Sequencing used immunoSEQ multiplex PCR; TCRdb keeps in-frame clones, though not all of them. The sample has some 2.1 million clones; 85% to 95% are singletons. Sample: naive CD4+ T cells sorted from blood. The receptors come from a man younger than 30 in good health. The conserved cysteine and the conserved F or W are not part of the CDR3 here.

TRBJ1-2 | TRBV7-9 | ASSSGTGDRGYT
TRBJ1-4 | TRBV5-6 | ASSTYRGKETNEKLF
TRBJ2-1 | TRBV7-2 | ASSLVSGSIDEQF
TRBJ2-7 | TRBV6-6 | ASKGTSPGEQY
TRBJ2-7 | TRBV28 | ASKLAGGYEQY
TRBJ1-5 | TRBV19 | ASSRGGRDQPQH
TRBJ1-2 | TRBV19 | ASSSYTNSNYGYT
TRBJ1-4 | TRBV6-5 | ASALGRNFNEKLF
TRBJ2-3 | TRBV10-1 | ASSESGQGGDTQY
TRBJ1-5 | TRBV2 | ASSGENSNQPQH
TRBJ2-7 | TRBV7-9 | ASSSTGTYEQY
TRBJ2-7 | TRBV27 | ASSIQGLSYEQY
TRBJ1-4 | TRBV7-2 | ASSPKFDREKLF
TRBJ1-2 | TRBV11-2 | ASSLDKAGPYGYT
TRBJ2-7 | TRBV10-3 | AIREPTGTYEQY
TRBJ2-7 | TRBV7-9 | ASSLGSGGIEQY
TRBJ2-2 | TRBV6-5 | ASSYHGTTNTGELF
TRBJ2-7 | TRBV5-1 | ASSLEQGPYEQY